This T cell receptor beta chain was sequenced in a study of T cell responses to AZD1222 COVID-19 vaccine. Germline-derived CDR1 and CDR2 are MDHEN and SYDVKM. The CDR3 is 14 residues long. Trimming removed 3 bases from V and 3 bases from J, with 9 bases in between. TCRdb keeps only in-frame clones here, not all; method: immunoSEQ multiplex PCR. The sample lists some 120,000 clones, about 90% seen once, with around 1.4% in the top ten. This TCR was recovered from an adult who received the AZD1222 COVID-19 vaccine. This rearrangement joins TRBV28 to TRBJ2-1; unclear D gene. Specimen: peripheral blood, collected 28 days after the second AZD1222 dose. The CDR3 DNA reads TGTGCCAGCAGTTTCCAGGACCTCTACAATGAGCAGTTCTTC. Protein product: CASSFQDLYNEQFF.